This TCR beta chain was recorded in a study of human versus mouse CDR3 diversity and MHC coevolution. Notes on the study in general: iCHAO1 estimated the human TCR beta repertoire at some 1.6 million clonotypes. Human T cells underwent selection on about six different MHC II alleles.

The germline V gene encodes CDR1 SGHTA and CDR2 FQGNSA. CDR3 length equals 13 residues. The J segment lost 7 bases and the V segment lost 5 bases, leaving 8 bases of the junction unmatched. Data came from immunoSEQ multiplex PCR; TCRdb stores just in-frame clones and leaves some out. Found here are around 77,000 clones, 80% to 95% of them singletons; the top ten hold about 0.15%. Concerning this clone: The antigen remains undetermined.

This clonotype was obtained from a person aged 25 to 69 in good health. The sample comprised naive CD4+ T cells from blood. Described subset: CD45RO-negative CD62L-positive naive CD4 T cells. The V gene is TRBV7-2, the J gene TRBJ2-7, with TRBD1 matching 7 bases. Here the CDR3 reads CASSPHSDREQYF. The CDR3, as DNA: TGTGCCAGCAGCCCGCATTCGGACAGGGAGCAGTACTTC.